Each of the 25 T cell receptor beta chains below was sequenced from the same sample in a study of T cell repertoires in cytomegalovirus infection. For these receptors, no antigen is known. TCRdb re-analysed the reads in MiXCR, keeping a single row per CDR3 protein. The profile shows approximately 910,000 distinct CDR3 sequences, less than 35% of them singletons. This material consisted of cultured CD8+ T cells from PBMCs, taken from culture after CMV antigen stimulation. All receptors come from a human donor in good health (CMV status not recorded). Some clones in this sample may be carry-over from other donors' samples.

The CDR3 nucleotides are TGTGCCAGCAGTTTCGGGGAGGTGACTTTCTTT. Encoded protein: CASSFGEVTFF. The chain has TRBV12-3 or TRBV12-4 and TRBJ1-1; no definite D call. Deletions cut 3 bases from V and 12 bases from J, with 11 bases between. The CDR3 spans 11 residues.

The chain employs TRBV6-2 or TRBV6-3 and TRBJ1-2; unclear D gene. V lost 0 bases and J 5 bases, leaving 7 bases between the germline ends. The germline CDR1 and CDR2 sequences are MNHEY and SVGEGT. The CDR3 extends over 13 amino acids. The CDR3 DNA is TGTGCCAGCAGTTACTCCCTCCTATATGGCTACACCTTC. Protein product: CASSYSLLYGYTF.

V gene TRBV6-2 or TRBV6-3 combines with J gene TRBJ1-2; D is perhaps TRBD1 (6 bases). V was cut by 0 bases and J by 6 bases, with 11 bases left in between. The CDR3 covers 14 residues. Per germline, CDR1 MNHEY and CDR2 SVGEGT. CDR3 DNA: TGTGCCAGCAGTTACTCGGGGGCACTGAATGGCTACACCTTC. Translating gives CASSYSGALNGYTF.

The chain carries TRBV9 and TRBJ2-1; D is uncertain. Germline V lookup: CDR1 SGDLS, CDR2 YYNGEE. V lost 9 bases, J lost 1 base, and 14 bases lay in between. This CDR3 comprises 14 residues. DNA of the CDR3: TGTGCCATGGGCCCCGCCCTATCCTACAATGAGCAGTTCTTC. Encoded protein: CAMGPALSYNEQFF.

There are many counts of this clonotype. The chain has TRBV7-2 and TRBJ2-1, with D unresolved. Germline V gene sequence: CDR1 SGHTA, CDR2 FQGNSA. The CDR3 runs to 12 residues. V lost 1 base to trimming and J lost 8 bases, with 6 bases between them. The CDR3 nucleotides read TGTGCCAGCAGCTTAGGTCTGTATGAGCAGTTCTTC. The encoded protein is CASSLGLYEQFF.

As to this clonotype: A junction end diverges from the germline sequence, so it may reflect a read error. The V gene is TRBV4-1, the J gene TRBJ2-1, with D possibly matching TRBD2 (5 bases). The CDR3 is 18 amino acids. Looked up from germline, CDR1 is MGHRA and CDR2 is YSYEKL. In DNA form, the CDR3 reads TGTGCCAGCAGCCAAAGGGCCTATGACGGGGACTCCTACAATGAGCAGTTCTTC. This codes for CASSQRAYDGDSYNEQFF.

The V gene is TRBV20-1, the J gene TRBJ1-1; 7 bases match TRBD1. Germline V gene sequence: CDR1 DFQATT, CDR2 SNEGSKA (reference sequence). The CDR3 spans 12 residues. The trim removed 4 bases at V and 6 bases at J, leaving 5 bases unmatched. The CDR3, as DNA: TGCAGTGCTACCCAGGGGGTCCCTGAAGCTTTCTTT. Its translation: CSATQGVPEAFF.

The gene calls are TRBV5-6 and TRBJ1-1; no clear D. CDR1 is SGHDT, CDR2 YYEEEE, per germline. V gave up 4 bases and J gave up 3 bases, with 16 bases separating them. CDR3 length: 15 amino acids. Written as DNA, the CDR3 is TGTGCCAGCAGCACTGGTGGCGGGTTGGACACTGAAGCTTTCTTT. This translates into CASSTGGGLDTEAFF.

The chain is built from TRBV25-1 and TRBJ1-2; TRBD1 is a possible D gene (5 bases). CDR1 MGHDK and CDR2 SYGVNS come from the germline V gene. This CDR3 has 13 residues. V dropped 10 bases and J dropped 0 bases, with 12 bases sitting between them. DNA of the CDR3: TGTGCCACCGACAGCTCTACTAACTATGGCTACACCTTC. It encodes CATDSSTNYGYTF.

This rearrangement joins TRBV6-6 to TRBJ1-5; D is undetermined. Trimming left V 6 bases short and J 2 bases short, with 11 bases between. This CDR3 region has 14 residues. Germline loops: CDR1 MNHNY, CDR2 SVGAGI (reference sequence). CDR3 region: CASSPGPGNQPQHF. For the CDR3, the DNA is TGTGCCAGCAGCCCCGGACCAGGCAATCAGCCCCAGCATTTT.

CDR3 amino acids: CASTPSLGSYNEQFF. CDR3 nucleotide sequence: TGTGCCAGTACCCCGAGTCTAGGGTCCTACAATGAGCAGTTCTTC. The chain recombines TRBV19 with TRBJ2-1; D gene unclear. The ends were cut back, 7 bases at V and 1 base at J, with 14 bases in the middle. The CDR3 extends over 15 amino acids. The germline V gene encodes CDR1 LNHDA and CDR2 SQIVND (reference sequence).

This clonotype was detected once. The chain uses TRBV27 and TRBJ2-3; no firm D call. The V end was cut by 1 base, the J end by 1 base, with 9 bases between. CDR3 length: 15 amino acids. The germline V gene encodes CDR1 MNHEY and CDR2 SMNVEV (reference sequence). The CDR3 here is CASSLYGLRTDTQYF. DNA for the CDR3: TGTGCCAGCAGTTTATATGGGCTACGCACAGATACGCAGTATTTT.

The genes are TRBV27 and TRBJ2-5; 7 positions match TRBD1. Germline loops: CDR1 MNHEY, CDR2 SMNVEV (reference sequence). The V segment lost 4 bases and the J segment 5 bases; nucleotides outside the gene matches: 7. The length of the CDR3 is 14 residues. The CDR3 loop is CASSWGTARETQYF. In DNA form, the CDR3 reads TGTGCCAGCAGTTGGGGGACAGCACGGGAGACCCAGTACTTC.

Many counts were recorded for this clonotype. V and J are TRBV27 and TRBJ1-2; no definite D call. The V end was cut by 3 bases, the J end by 4 bases, with 15 bases between. Germline V gene sequence: CDR1 MNHEY, CDR2 SMNVEV (reference sequence). This CDR3 contains 15 residues. The CDR3 coding sequence is TGTGCCAGCAGTTTTCGTATGGGAAATGGCTATGGCTACACCTTC. Amino acid sequence: CASSFRMGNGYGYTF.

V gene TRBV9 combines with J gene TRBJ2-2, with D tentatively TRBD1 (6 bases). Germline V lookup: CDR1 SGDLS, CDR2 YYNGEE. Trimming pared 3 bases from V and 0 bases from J, leaving 9 bases between. This CDR3 comprises 15 residues. The CDR3 DNA follows: TGTGCCAGCAGCGCCCAGGGGTCGAACACCGGGGAGCTGTTTTTT. It translates to CASSAQGSNTGELFF.

This sequence joins TRBV12-3 or TRBV12-4 and TRBJ2-3; D not resolved. V was pared by 6 bases and J by 8 bases, with 12 bases between. The CDR3 has 12 amino acids. The CDR3 DNA follows: TGTGCCAGCAGCCCCACCTTGGGTACGCAGTATTTT. Its protein product is CASSPTLGTQYF.

V is TRBV6-1 and J is TRBJ1-2; D not resolved. Per the germline V gene, CDR1 is MNHNS and CDR2 is SASEGT. The CDR3 is made up of 14 amino acids. The V end lost 1 base, the J end lost 6 bases, and 12 bases lay between the germline ends. The CDR3 DNA follows: TGTGCCAGCAGTGAAGATATCGTCACGAATGGCTACACCTTC. Translated, it gives CASSEDIVTNGYTF.

Notes on this clonotype: This may be a read error, as it is one base from a much larger clone. V and J are TRBV7-9 and TRBJ1-4, with TRBD1 identical over 9 bases. This CDR3 region has 17 residues. Germline CDR1 reads SEHNR; CDR2 reads FQNEAQ (reference sequence). The CDR3 here is CTSRKTTGGATNEKLFF. The CDR3, as DNA: TGTACCAGCAGAAAAACGACAGGGGGAGCAACTAATGAAAAACTGTTTTTT.

This clonotype was counted a few times. The gene calls are TRBV7-8 and TRBJ2-1; 14 positions agree with TRBD2. CDR1 and CDR2 from the germline V gene are SGHVS and FQNEAQ. The CDR3 contains 16 residues. With 5 bases clipped from V and 6 bases from J, the junction kept 6 bases outside the gene matches. The CDR3 nucleotides are TGTGCCAGCAGCACTAGAGGGACTAGCGGGGGCAATGAGCAGTTCTTC. It encodes CASSTRGTSGGNEQFF.

This clonotype was detected a few times. The genes are TRBV27 and TRBJ2-5, with D possibly being TRBD2 (7 bases). This CDR3 is 15 amino acids long. The V end lost 3 bases, the J end lost 2 bases, and 13 bases lay between the germline ends. Germline CDR1 and CDR2: MNHEY and SMNVEV (reference sequence). The CDR3: CASSFGGLRQETQYF. The CDR3, as DNA: TGTGCCAGCAGTTTCGGGGGGCTTCGGCAAGAGACCCAGTACTTC.

Details on this clonotype: A single base separates this from a much larger clone, so it may be a read error. The rearrangement links TRBV7-2 to TRBJ2-3; D not resolved. This CDR3 spans 12 amino acids. The germline V and J ends were trimmed by 5 bases and 6 bases, with 9 bases remaining between them. The germline V gene encodes CDR1 SGHTA and CDR2 FQGNSA. The CDR3 is CTSSLPGDTQYF. The DNA of the CDR3 is TGTACCAGCAGCCTCCCGGGCGATACGCAGTATTTT.

This clonotype was seen more than once but under ten times. This chain connects TRBV9 to TRBJ2-7; no clear D. The CDR3 covers 14 residues. Trimming took 0 bases from V and 0 from J, leaving 7 bases between them. The germline gives CDR1 SGDLS, CDR2 YYNGEE. This chain's CDR3 is CASSVGSDSYEQYV. DNA for the CDR3: TGTGCCAGCAGCGTAGGTTCGGACTCCTACGAGCAGTACGTC.

In its sample, this clonotype was seen a few times. The V gene is TRBV6-5, the J gene TRBJ1-5, with D unresolved. The CDR3 spans 15 residues. V dropped 4 bases and J dropped 5 bases, with 15 bases sitting between them. Germline V gives CDR1 MNHEY, CDR2 SVGAGI. The CDR3 region is CASSLTLGRDQPQHF. The CDR3 region has the DNA TGTGCCAGCAGTTTGACCTTGGGCCGAGATCAGCCCCAGCATTTT.

This clonotype was detected a few times. The J gene is TRBJ2-7, the V gene TRBV6-2 or TRBV6-3; 13 positions agree with TRBD2. V dropped 6 bases and J dropped 2; count of bases not matched to a gene: 4. Per the germline V gene, CDR1 is MNHEY and CDR2 is SVGEGT. The CDR3 covers 15 residues. The CDR3 DNA is TGTGCCAGCAGACGGACTAGCGGGGGAACCTACGAGCAGTACGTC. Its translation: CASRRTSGGTYEQYV.

There are many counts of this clonotype. The rearrangement uses TRBV7-2 and TRBJ2-3, with D perhaps TRBD1 or TRBD2 (5 bases each). The germline CDR1 and CDR2 sequences are SGHTA and FQGNSA. The length of the CDR3 is 12 residues. The V end was cut by 4 bases, the J end by 5 bases, with 7 bases between. CDR3 bases: TGTGCCAGCAGCTGGGGGTTAGATACGCAGTATTTT. It codes for CASSWGLDTQYF. The variable domain in full, completed from reference TRBV7-2 and TRBJ2-3, reads GAGVSQSPSNKVTEKGKDVELRCDPISGHTALYWYRQSLGQGLEFLIYFQGNSAPDKSGLPSDRFSAERTGGSVSTLTIQRTQQEDSAVYLCASSWGLDTQYFGPGTRLTVL.